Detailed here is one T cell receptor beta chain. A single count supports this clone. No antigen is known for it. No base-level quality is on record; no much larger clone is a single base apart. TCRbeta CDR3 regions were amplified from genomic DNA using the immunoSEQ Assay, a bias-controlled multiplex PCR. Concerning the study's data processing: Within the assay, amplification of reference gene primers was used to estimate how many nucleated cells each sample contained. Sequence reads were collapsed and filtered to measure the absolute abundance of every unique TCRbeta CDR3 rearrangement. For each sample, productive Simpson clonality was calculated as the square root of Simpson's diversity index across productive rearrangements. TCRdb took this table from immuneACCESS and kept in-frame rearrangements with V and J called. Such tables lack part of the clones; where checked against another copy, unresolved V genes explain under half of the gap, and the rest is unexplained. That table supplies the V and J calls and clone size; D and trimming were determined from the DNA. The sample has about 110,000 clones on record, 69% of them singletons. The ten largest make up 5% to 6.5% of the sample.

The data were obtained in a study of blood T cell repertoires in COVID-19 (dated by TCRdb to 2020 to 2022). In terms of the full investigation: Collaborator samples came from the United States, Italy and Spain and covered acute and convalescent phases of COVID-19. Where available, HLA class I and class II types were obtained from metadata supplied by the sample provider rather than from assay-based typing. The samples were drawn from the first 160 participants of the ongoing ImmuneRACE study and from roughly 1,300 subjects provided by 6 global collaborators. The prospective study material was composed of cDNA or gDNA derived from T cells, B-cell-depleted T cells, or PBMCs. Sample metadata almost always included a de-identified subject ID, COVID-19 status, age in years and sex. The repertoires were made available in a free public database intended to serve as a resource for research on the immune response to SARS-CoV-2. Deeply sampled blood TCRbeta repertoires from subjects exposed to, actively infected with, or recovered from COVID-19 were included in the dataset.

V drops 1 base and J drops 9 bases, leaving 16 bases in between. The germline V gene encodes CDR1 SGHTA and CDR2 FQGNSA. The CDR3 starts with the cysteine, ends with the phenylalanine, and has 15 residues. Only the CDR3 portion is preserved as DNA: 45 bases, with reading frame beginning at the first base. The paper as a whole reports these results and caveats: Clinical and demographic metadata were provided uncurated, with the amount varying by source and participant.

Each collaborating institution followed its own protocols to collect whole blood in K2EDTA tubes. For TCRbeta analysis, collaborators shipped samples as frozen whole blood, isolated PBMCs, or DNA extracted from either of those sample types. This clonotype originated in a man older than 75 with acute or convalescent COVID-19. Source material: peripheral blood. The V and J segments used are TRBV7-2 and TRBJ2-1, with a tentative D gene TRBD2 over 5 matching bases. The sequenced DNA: TGTGCCAGCAGCTTAGTTTCCGGACGAGAGGGTGAGCAGTTCTTC. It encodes CASSLVSGREGEQFF.